The sequence of this TCR beta chain was determined in a study of T cell changes during pregnancy in multiple sclerosis. Germline-derived CDR1 and CDR2 are MNHEY and SVGAGI. This CDR3 spans 16 amino acids. V gave up 4 bases and J gave up 4 bases; unmatched junction bases: 4. Repertoires were generated with immunoSEQ multiplex PCR, while TCRdb's copy carries only in-frame clones and drops some. The sample contains about 67,000 clones, 70% to 90% of which appear only once. The sequencing here drew on peripheral blood, taken in the first trimester of pregnancy. The chain is built from TRBV6-5 and TRBJ2-2, with TRBD1 matching 12 bases. This receptor was taken from a female donor with multiple sclerosis, enrolled in a pregnancy study. The chain's CDR3 is CASSSGQGAGTGELFF. The CDR3 bases are TGTGCCAGCAGTTCGGGACAGGGGGCGGGCACCGGGGAGCTGTTTTTT.